The present T cell receptor beta chain was sequenced within a study of blood T cell repertoires in COVID-19. The protocol was immunoSEQ multiplex PCR, while the TCRdb copy is restricted to in-frame clones and leaves out a portion. The data contain about 26,000 clones, almost 90% of them seen just once; the ten biggest clones take up around 7.6%. A single count supports this clone. J lost 4 bases, V lost 6 bases, and 3 bases had no gene match. The CDR3 totals 13 residues. What was sequenced was peripheral blood. This TCR was sampled from a human donor in a cohort sampled during active COVID-19. This chain uses TRBV12-3 or TRBV12-4 with TRBJ2-5; 9 bases are a match to TRBD1. As DNA, the CDR3 is TGTGCCAGCAGATCGACAGGGGGAGAGACCCAGTACTTC. It is translated as CASRSTGGETQYF.